This record covers a single T cell receptor (beta chain). Germline V CDR1 and CDR2: SGHVS, FQNEAQ. Trimming took off 1 base at V and 7 bases at J, with 14 bases between the two ends. This CDR3 has 15 residues. These data originate in a study of blood T cell repertoires in COVID-19. Method: immunoSEQ multiplex PCR; TCRdb's copy keeps in-frame clones and lacks some. Counted here are 50,000 to 75,000 clones, about three quarters occurring once; the ten biggest clones make up approximately 5.3%. The chain combines TRBV7-8 with TRBJ1-5; D may be TRBD1 (6 bases). Sequenced sample: peripheral blood. The receptor comes from a human donor in a cohort sampled during active COVID-19. The CDR3 DNA is TGTGCCAGCAGCTTAGGCAGGGGAAGGGAGCAGCCCCAGCATTTT. Encoded protein: CASSLGRGREQPQHF.